This T cell receptor (beta chain) was recorded in a study of blood T cell repertoires in COVID-19. About the research overall: Sources were T cells, B-cell-depleted T cells, or PBMCs; the material itself was cDNA or gDNA.

Profiled with immunoSEQ multiplex PCR; TCRdb holds only in-frame clones, not every one. The repertoire holds more than 90,000 clones, with about 85% as singletons. The germline V and J ends were trimmed by 3 bases and 0 bases, with 12 bases remaining between them. This CDR3 has 15 amino acids. The germline V gene encodes CDR1 SNHLY and CDR2 FYNNEI. V gene TRBV2 combines with J gene TRBJ2-7; D ambiguous. The specimen was peripheral blood. This receptor was obtained from a human donor in a cohort sampled during active COVID-19. For the CDR3, the DNA is TGTGCCAGCAGTGAGGGCCTTCCGAGCTCCTACGAGCAGTACTTC. Protein: CASSEGLPSSYEQYF.